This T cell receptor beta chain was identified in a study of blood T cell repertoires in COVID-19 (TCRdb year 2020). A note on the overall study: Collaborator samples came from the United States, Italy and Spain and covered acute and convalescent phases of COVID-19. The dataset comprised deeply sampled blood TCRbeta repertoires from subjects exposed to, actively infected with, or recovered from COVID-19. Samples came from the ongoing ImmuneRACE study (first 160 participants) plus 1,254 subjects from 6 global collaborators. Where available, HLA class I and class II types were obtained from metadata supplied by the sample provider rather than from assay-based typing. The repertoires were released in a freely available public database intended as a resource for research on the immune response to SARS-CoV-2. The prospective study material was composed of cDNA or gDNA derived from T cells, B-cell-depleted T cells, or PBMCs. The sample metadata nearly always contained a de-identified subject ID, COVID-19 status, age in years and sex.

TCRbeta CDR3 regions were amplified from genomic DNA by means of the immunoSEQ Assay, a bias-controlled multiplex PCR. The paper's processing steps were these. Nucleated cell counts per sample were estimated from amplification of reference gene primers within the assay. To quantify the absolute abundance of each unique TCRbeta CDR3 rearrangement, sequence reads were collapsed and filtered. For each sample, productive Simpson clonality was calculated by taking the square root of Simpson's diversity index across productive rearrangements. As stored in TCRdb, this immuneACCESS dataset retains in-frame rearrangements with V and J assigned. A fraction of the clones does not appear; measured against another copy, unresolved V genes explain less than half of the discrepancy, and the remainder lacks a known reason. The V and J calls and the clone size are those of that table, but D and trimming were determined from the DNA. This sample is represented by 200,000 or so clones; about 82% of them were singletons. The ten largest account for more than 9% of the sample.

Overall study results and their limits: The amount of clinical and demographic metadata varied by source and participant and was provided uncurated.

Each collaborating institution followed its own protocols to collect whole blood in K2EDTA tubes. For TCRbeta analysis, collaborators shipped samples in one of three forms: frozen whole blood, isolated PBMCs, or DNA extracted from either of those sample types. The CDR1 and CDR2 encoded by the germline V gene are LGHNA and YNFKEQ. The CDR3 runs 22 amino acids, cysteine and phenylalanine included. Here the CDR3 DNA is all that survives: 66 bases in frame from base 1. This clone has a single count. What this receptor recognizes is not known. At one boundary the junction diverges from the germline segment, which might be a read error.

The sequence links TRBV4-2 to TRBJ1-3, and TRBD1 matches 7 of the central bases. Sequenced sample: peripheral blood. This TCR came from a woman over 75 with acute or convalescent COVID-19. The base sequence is TGTGCCAGCACCCAATCCCGTCGCCCCGACAGGGAAAGGGGCGGCTCTGGAAACACCATATATTTT. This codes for CASTQSRRPDRERGGSGNTIYF.